Below are 17 T cell receptor beta chains sequenced from a single sample in a study of control samples from healthy donors and cancer patients. Some clones are missing from TCRdb's copy, which holds only in-frame ones; the method was immunoSEQ multiplex PCR. This table holds some 120,000 clones, over 90% found once. The sample was blood. The source is a man aged 30-40 years in good health.

The chain recombines TRBV7-9 with TRBJ1-1; D gene ambiguous. This CDR3 has 14 residues. With 3 bases removed from V and 1 base from J, the gap between germline ends came to 9 bases. CDR1 and CDR2 from the germline V gene are SEHNR and FQNEAQ (reference sequence). The CDR3 DNA reads as TGTGCCAGCAGCTTCGGTGCGGAGAACACTGAAGCTTTCTTT. Amino acid sequence: CASSFGAENTEAFF.

This clone has only one observation. The CDR3: CASIEVGERTDTQYF. CDR3 DNA sequence: TGTGCCAGCATCGAGGTGGGGGAGCGGACAGATACGCAGTATTTT. The chain couples TRBV6-6 to TRBJ2-3, with D possibly called TRBD1 or TRBD2 (5 bases each). CDR3 length: 15 residues. Trimming cost V 7 bases and J 3 bases, with 17 bases left between them. From germline, CDR1 is MNHNY and CDR2 SVGAGI (reference sequence).

This sequence joins TRBV2 and TRBJ2-1; unclear D gene. Per germline, CDR1 SNHLY and CDR2 FYNNEI. The V gene lost 2 bases and the J gene lost 0 bases, with 14 bases spanning the gap. The CDR3 spans 17 residues. CDR3: CASSERHILSSYNEQFF. DNA of the CDR3: TGTGCCAGCAGTGAACGGCATATCCTTAGCTCCTACAATGAGCAGTTCTTC. Full variable domain (missing parts from reference TRBV2 and TRBJ2-1): EPEVTQTPSHQVTQMGQEVILRCVPISNHLYFYWYRQILGQKVEFLVSFYNNEISEKSEIFDDQFSVERPDGSNFTLKIRSTKLEDSAMYFCASSERHILSSYNEQFFGPGTRLTVL.

This chain joins TRBV19 and TRBJ1-4; 8 bases fit TRBD1. This CDR3 is 17 amino acids long. Germline V gene data show CDR1 as LNHDA and CDR2 as SQIVND (reference sequence). V trimming: 5 bases; J trimming: 6 bases; junction bases outside the gene matches: 14. CDR3 in amino acids: CASSPYLTGTGDEKLFF. CDR3 in DNA: TGTGCCAGTAGTCCTTATTTGACCGGGACAGGAGATGAAAAACTGTTTTTT. The variable domain in full, with the rest retrieved from reference TRBV19 and TRBJ1-4, is DGGITQSPKYLFRKEGQNVTLSCEQNLNHDAMYWYRQDPGQGLRLIYYSQIVNDFQKGDIAEGYSVSREKKESFPLTVTSAQKNPTAFYLCASSPYLTGTGDEKLFFGSGTQLSVL.

The CDR3 spells CASSLEVASSPQYF. The CDR3 DNA is TGTGCCAGCAGCTTAGAGGTGGCTAGCAGCCCGCAGTATTTT. The genes are TRBV7-2 and TRBJ2-3, with D tentatively TRBD2 (5 bases). The CDR3 extends over 14 amino acids. Germline CDR1 is SGHTA and CDR2 is FQGNSA. The V and J ends lost 1 base and 10 bases respectively, with 15 bases between them.

V usage is TRBV18 and J usage is TRBJ2-5, with 8 positions matching TRBD2. Germline V gives CDR1 KGHSH, CDR2 LQKENI. The CDR3 is 17 amino acids. The junction had 9 bases not matched to a gene; V was cut back by 3 bases and J by 0 bases. CDR3 sequence (DNA): TGTGCCAGCTCACCCCCCTGGAAAGCGGGGGACCAAGAGACCCAGTACTTC. Translation: CASSPPWKAGDQETQYF.

This clone has just a few counts. The chain couples TRBV6-5 to TRBJ1-5, with D perhaps matching TRBD1 (6 bases). The CDR3 is 13 amino acids. Germline V lookup: CDR1 MNHEY, CDR2 SVGAGI. The V gene lost 5 bases and the J gene lost 4 bases, with 9 bases spanning the gap. The CDR3: CASSNGQNQPQHF. In nucleotides, the CDR3 is TGTGCCAGCAGTAACGGACAGAATCAGCCCCAGCATTTT.

The chain couples TRBV6-5 to TRBJ2-5, with D unresolved. Trimming removed 6 bases at V and 2 bases at J, with 4 bases between. The CDR3 is 11 amino acids. Germline CDR1 MNHEY, CDR2 SVGAGI. In nucleotides, the CDR3 is TGTGCCAGCAGCGTTCAAGAGACCCAGTACTTC. As protein: CASSVQETQYF.

As for this clone: The same CDR3 can be traced to other DNA sequences in this sample. This sequence joins TRBV7-7 and TRBJ2-1; D remains ambiguous. Germline CDR1 SSHAT, CDR2 FNYEAQ (reference sequence). V lost 1 base and J lost 4, with 5 bases in between. CDR3 length equals 13 residues. The DNA for the CDR3 is TGTGCCAGCAGCTTAGGACGGTACAATGAGCAGTTCTTC. It specifies CASSLGRYNEQFF.

V usage is TRBV2 and J usage is TRBJ2-5; 8 bases line up with TRBD1. The CDR3 has 16 residues. The germline V gene encodes CDR1 SNHLY and CDR2 FYNNEI. V lost 8 bases to trimming and J lost 2 bases; unmatched junction nucleotides: 13. CDR3 sequence (DNA): TGTGCCAGCCTCCGCGACAGGGGAGGAGGGCAAGAGACCCAGTACTTC. Protein sequence: CASLRDRGGGQETQYF.

The CDR3 region has the DNA TGTGCCAGCAGTTTCCGATTAACTAATGAAAAACTGTTTTTT. Translated, it gives CASSFRLTNEKLFF. This chain uses TRBV28 with TRBJ1-4, with no clear D. This CDR3 is built from 14 residues. The germline gives CDR1 MDHEN, CDR2 SYDVKM. V lost 3 bases to trimming and J lost 1 base, with 6 bases between them.

This chain joins TRBV5-6 and TRBJ1-1; tentative D call: TRBD1 (5 bases). The CDR3 sequence is 17 residues long. Germline loops: CDR1 SGHDT, CDR2 YYEEEE. V was clipped by 0 bases and J by 0 bases, with 15 bases between them. The CDR3 reads CASSLAAGGLMNTEAFF. The CDR3, as DNA: TGTGCCAGCAGCTTGGCCGCGGGGGGACTCATGAACACTGAAGCTTTCTTT. Based on the CDR3 plus reference TRBV5-6 and TRBJ1-1, the full variable domain is DAGVTQSPTHLIKTRGQQVTLRCSPKSGHDTVSWYQQALGQGPQFIFQYYEEEERQRGNFPDRFSGHQFPNYSSELNVNALLLGDSALYLCASSLAAGGLMNTEAFFGQGTRLTVV.

J is TRBJ2-5 and V is TRBV5-5, with 10 bases aligning to TRBD2. From germline, CDR1 is SGHKS and CDR2 YYEKEE (reference sequence). This CDR3 spans 17 amino acids. The V and J ends lost 7 bases and 1 base, in that order; junction bases with no gene match: 13. The CDR3 bases are TGTGCCAGCTGCCGATATCTAGCGGGGGTCCTCCAAGAGACCCAGTACTTC. It codes for CASCRYLAGVLQETQYF.

The chain carries TRBV5-5 and TRBJ2-3; D tentatively fits TRBD1 or TRBD2 (5 bases each). Germline V CDR1 and CDR2: SGHKS, YYEKEE (reference sequence). The CDR3 sequence is 13 residues long. V lost 4 bases and J 2 bases, leaving 8 bases between the germline ends. CDR3 DNA sequence: TGTGCCAGCAGCACTGGGACCACAGATACGCAGTATTTT. Its translation is CASSTGTTDTQYF.

This chain connects TRBV3-1 (or the pseudogene TRBV3-2) to TRBJ1-2, with a possible D match to TRBD1 (5 bases). This CDR3 has 14 amino acids. CDR1 is LGHDT, CDR2 YNNKEL, per germline (reference sequence). The V gene lost 0 bases and the J gene lost 4 bases, with 9 bases spanning the gap. The CDR3 loop is CASSQDTGLYGYTF. The CDR3 DNA is TGTGCCAGCAGCCAAGATACGGGGCTCTATGGCTACACCTTC.

This clone was recorded once. CDR3 nucleotides: TGTGCCAGCAGCCGACTGACGGGGCGCACTGAAGCTTTCTTT. Translation gives CASSRLTGRTEAFF. This chain uses TRBV14 with TRBJ1-1; maybe TRBD1 (5 bases). Germline assignment: CDR1 SGHDN and CDR2 FVKESK. The CDR3 is made up of 14 amino acids. Trimming removed 4 bases from V and 4 bases from J, with 13 bases in between.

V gene TRBV27 combines with J gene TRBJ2-7, with a possible D match to TRBD2 (6 bases). The ends were cut back, 2 bases at V and 2 bases at J, with 16 bases in the middle. Germline V CDR1 and CDR2: MNHEY, SMNVEV (reference sequence). CDR3 size: 16 residues. CDR3 amino acids: CASSLRMGGLAYEQYF. The CDR3 nucleotides read TGTGCCAGCAGTTTAAGAATGGGGGGTTTGGCCTACGAGCAGTACTTC.